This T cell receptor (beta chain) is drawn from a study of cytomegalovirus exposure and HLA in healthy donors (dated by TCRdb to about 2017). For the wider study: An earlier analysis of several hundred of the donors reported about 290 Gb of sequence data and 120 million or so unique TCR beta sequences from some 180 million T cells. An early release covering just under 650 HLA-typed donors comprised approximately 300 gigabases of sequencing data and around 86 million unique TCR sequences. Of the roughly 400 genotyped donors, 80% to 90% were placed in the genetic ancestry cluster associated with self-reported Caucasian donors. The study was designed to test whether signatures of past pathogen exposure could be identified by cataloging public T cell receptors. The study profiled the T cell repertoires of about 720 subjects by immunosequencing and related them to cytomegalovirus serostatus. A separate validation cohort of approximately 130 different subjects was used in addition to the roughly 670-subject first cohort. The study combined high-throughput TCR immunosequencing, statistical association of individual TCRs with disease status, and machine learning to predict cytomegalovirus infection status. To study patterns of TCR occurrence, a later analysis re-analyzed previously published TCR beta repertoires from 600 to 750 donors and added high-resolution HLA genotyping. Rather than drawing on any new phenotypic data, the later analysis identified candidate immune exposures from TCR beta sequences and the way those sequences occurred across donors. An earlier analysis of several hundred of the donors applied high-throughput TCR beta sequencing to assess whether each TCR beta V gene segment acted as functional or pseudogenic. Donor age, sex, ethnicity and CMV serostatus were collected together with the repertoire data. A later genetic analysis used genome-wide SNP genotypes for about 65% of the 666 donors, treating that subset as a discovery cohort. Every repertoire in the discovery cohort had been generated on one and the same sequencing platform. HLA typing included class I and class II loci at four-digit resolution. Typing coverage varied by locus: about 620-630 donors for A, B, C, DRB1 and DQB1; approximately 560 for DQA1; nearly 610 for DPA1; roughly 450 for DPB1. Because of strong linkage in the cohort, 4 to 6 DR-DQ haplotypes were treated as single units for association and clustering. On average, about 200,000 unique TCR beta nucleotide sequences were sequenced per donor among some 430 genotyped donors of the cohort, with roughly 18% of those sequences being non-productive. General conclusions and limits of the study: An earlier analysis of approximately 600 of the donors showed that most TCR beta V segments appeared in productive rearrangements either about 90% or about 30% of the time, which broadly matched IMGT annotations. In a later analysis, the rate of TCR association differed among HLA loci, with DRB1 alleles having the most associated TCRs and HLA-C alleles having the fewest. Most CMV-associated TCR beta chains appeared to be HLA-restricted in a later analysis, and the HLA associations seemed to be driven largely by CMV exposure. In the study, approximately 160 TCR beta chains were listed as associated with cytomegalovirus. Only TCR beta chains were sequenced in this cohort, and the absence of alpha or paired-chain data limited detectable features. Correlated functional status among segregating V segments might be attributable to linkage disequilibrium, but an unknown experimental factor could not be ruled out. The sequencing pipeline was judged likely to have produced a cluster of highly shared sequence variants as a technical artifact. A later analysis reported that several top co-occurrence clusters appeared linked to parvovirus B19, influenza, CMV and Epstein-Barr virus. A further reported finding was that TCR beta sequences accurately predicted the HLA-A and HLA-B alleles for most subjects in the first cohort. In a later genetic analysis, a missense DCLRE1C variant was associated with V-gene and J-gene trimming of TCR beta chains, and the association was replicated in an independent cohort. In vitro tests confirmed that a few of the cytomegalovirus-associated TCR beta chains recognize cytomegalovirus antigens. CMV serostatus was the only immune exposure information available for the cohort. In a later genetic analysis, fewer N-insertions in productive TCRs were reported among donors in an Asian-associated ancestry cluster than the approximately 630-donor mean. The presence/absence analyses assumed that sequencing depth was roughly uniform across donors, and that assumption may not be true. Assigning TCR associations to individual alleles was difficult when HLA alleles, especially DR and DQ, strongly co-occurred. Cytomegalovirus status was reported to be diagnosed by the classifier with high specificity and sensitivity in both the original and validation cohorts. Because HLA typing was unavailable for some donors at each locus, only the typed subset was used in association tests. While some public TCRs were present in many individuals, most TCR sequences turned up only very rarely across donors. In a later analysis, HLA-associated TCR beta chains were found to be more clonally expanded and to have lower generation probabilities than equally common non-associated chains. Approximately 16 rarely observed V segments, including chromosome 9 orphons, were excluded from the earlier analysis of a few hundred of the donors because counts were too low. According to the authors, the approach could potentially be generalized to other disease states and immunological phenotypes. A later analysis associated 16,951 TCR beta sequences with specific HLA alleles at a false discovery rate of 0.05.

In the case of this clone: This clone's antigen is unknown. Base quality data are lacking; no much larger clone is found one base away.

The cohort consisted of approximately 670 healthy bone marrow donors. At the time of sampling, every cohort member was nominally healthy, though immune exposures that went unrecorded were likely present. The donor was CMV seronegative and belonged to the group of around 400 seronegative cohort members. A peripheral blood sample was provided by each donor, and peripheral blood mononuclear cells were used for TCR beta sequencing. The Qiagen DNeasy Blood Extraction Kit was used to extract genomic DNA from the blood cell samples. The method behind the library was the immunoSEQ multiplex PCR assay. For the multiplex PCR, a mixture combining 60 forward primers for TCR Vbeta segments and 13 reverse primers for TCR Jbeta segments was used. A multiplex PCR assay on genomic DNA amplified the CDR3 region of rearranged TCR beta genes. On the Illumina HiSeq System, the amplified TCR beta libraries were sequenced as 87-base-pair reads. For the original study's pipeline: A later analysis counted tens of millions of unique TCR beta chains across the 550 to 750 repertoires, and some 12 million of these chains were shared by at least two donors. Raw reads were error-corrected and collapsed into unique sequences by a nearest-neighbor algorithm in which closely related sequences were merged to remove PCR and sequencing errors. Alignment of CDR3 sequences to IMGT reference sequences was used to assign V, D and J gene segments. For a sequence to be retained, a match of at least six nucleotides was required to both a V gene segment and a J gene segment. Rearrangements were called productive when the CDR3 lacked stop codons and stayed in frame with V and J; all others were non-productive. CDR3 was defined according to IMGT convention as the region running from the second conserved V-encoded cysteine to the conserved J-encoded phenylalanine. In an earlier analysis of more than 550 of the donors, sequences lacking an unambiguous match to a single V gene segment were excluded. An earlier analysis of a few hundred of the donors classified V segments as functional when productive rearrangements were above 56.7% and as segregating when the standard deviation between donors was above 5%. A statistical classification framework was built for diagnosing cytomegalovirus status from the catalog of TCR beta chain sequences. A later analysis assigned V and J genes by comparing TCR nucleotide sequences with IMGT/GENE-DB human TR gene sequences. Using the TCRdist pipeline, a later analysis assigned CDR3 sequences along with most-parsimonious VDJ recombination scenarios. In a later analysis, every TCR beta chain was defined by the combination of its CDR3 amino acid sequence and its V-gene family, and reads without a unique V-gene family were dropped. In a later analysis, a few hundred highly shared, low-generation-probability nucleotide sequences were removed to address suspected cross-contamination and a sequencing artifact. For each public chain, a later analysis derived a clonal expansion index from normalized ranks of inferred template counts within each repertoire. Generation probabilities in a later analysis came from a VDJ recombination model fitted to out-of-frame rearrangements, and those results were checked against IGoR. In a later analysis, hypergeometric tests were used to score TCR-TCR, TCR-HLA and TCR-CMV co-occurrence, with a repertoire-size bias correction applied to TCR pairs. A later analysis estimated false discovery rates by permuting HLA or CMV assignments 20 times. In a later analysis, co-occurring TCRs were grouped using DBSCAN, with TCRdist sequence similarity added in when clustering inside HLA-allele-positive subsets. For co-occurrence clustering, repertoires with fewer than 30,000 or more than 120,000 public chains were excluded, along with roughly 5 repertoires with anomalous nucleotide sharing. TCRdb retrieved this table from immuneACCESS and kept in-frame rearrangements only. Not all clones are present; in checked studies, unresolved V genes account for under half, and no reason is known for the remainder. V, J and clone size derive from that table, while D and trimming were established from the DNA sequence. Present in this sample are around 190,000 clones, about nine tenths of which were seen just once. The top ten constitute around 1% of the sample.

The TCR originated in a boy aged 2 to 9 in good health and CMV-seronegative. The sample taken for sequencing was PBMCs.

The CDR3 protein sequence reads: CASSIDRSSYGQGWTDTQYF. DNA sequence: TGTGCCAGTAGTATAGATCGCTCTTCCTACGGACAGGGGTGGACAGATACGCAGTATTTT. The V and J segments used are TRBV19 and TRBJ2-3; TRBD1 fits 9 bases in the junction. Its CDR3 holds 20 amino acids, cysteine through phenylalanine. The only DNA kept is the CDR3, 60 bases in frame from the first base. CDR1 is given as LNHDA and CDR2 as SQIVND, both from the germline V gene (reference sequence). V ends up 0 bases short and J 3 bases short, with an unmatched junction base count of 16.